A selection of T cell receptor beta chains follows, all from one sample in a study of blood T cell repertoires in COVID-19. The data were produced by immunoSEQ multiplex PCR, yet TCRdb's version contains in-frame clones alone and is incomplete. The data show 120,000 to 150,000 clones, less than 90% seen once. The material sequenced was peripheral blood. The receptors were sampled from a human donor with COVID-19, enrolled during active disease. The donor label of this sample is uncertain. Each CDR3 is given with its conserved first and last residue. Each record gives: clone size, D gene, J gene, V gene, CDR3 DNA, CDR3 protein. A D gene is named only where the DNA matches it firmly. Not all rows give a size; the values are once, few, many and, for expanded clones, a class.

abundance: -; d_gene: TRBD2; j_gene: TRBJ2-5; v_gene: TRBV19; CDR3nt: TGTGCCAGTAGTCGACGGACTAGCGGGGAGTGGGAGACCCAGTACTTC; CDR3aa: CASSRRTSGEWETQYF
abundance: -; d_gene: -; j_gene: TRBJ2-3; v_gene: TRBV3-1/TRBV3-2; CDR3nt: TGTGCCAGCAGCCAAGGGTATACTAAGGCAGATACGCAGTATTTT; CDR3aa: CASSQGYTKADTQYF
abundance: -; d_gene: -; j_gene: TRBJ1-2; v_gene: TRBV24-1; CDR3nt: TGTGCCACCAGTTTGGGGGGGGAAAACTATGGCTACACCTTC; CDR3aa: CATSLGGENYGYTF
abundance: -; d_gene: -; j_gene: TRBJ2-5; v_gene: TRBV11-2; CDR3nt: TGTGCCAGCAGCTTAGTTAGAGCGGAAGAGACCCAGTACTTC; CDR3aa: CASSLVRAEETQYF
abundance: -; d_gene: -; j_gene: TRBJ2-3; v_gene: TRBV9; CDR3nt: TGTGCCAGCAGCGTAGCTCTAGTAACAGATACGCAGTATTTT; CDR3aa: CASSVALVTDTQYF
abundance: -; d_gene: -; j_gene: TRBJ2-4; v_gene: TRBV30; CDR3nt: TGTGCCGGGGGGGCCCAGGGGCCGGGGGGCAAAAACATTCAGTACTTC; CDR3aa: CAGGAQGPGGKNIQYF
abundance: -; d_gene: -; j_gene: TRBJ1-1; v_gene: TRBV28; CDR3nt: TGTGCCAGCAGCCAAAGGCGGAGGAACACTGAAGCTTTCTTT; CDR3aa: CASSQRRRNTEAFF
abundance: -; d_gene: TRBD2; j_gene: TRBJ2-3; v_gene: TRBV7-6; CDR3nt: TGTGCCAGCAGCCCTCCGGGACTAGCGGTCGCAGATACGCAGTATTTT; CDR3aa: CASSPPGLAVADTQYF
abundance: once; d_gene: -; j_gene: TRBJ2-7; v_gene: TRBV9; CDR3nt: TGTGCCAGCAGCGTAGGCGGCCATTCCTCCTACGAGCAGTACTTC; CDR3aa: CASSVGGHSSYEQYF
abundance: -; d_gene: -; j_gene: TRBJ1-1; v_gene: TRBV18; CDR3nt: TGTGCCAGCTCACCGACGCAGGGGAGGGGGGGCACTGAAGCTTTCTTT; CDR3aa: CASSPTQGRGGTEAFF
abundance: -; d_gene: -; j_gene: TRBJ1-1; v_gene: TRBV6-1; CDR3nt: TGTGCCAGCAGTGAGTACAGTTTGAACACTGAAGCTTTCTTT; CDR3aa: CASSEYSLNTEAFF
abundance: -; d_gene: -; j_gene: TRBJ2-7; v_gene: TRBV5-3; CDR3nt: TGTGCCAGAAGCTTGGAACTCAACTACTACGAGCAGTACTTC; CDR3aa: CARSLELNYYEQYF
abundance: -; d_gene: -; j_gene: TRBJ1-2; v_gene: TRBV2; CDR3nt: TGTGCCAGCAGTCAACTGCTAGCGGGAGGCTACACCTTC; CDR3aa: CASSQLLAGGYTF
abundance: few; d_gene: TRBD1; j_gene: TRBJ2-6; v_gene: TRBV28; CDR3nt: TGTGCCAGCCGGACAGGTACCCCTTCTGGGGCCAACGTCCTGACTTTC; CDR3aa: CASRTGTPSGANVLTF
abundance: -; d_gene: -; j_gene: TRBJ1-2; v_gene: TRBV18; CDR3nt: TGTGCCAGCTCTCGGGACATTCAATCCTATGGCTACACCTTC; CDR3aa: CASSRDIQSYGYTF
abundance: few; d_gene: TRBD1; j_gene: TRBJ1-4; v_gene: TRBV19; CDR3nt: TGTGCCAGTAGTGCCCAGGGGGCGCAAGATGAAAAACTGTTTTTT; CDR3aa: CASSAQGAQDEKLFF
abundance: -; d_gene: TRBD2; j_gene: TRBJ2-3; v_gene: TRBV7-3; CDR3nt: TGTGCCAGCAGCCGTTCCGGGACTACTAGCACAGATACGCAGTATTTT; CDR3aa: CASSRSGTTSTDTQYF
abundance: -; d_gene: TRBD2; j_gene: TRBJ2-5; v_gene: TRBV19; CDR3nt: TGTGCCAGTAGCCCCGGGGGGGGCCTCCAAGAGACCCAGTACTTC; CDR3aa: CASSPGGGLQETQYF
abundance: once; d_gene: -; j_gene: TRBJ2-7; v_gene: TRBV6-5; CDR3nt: TGTGCCAGCAGTTACGGCAGGTTCTCCTACGAGCAGTACTTC; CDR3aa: CASSYGRFSYEQYF
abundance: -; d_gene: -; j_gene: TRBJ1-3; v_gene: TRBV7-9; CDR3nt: TGTGCCAGCAGCTTAACGGGGGGCGTTGACACCATATATTTT; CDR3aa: CASSLTGGVDTIYF
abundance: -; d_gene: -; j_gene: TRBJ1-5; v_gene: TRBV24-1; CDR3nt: TGTGCCACCAGCCGGGGTGGTCAGCCCCAGCATTTT; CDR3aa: CATSRGGQPQHF
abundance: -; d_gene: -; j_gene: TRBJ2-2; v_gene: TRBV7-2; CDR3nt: TGTGCCAGCAGCCCCGTAGGCGAGGCCGGGGAGCTGTTTTTT; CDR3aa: CASSPVGEAGELFF